The T cell receptor (beta chain) under discussion was sequenced for a study of T cells after posttransplantation cyclophosphamide. Study observations and caveats: Donor CD8+ memory clones often dominated recipient blood repertoires at later times.

The data were produced by immunoSEQ multiplex PCR, yet TCRdb's version contains in-frame clones alone and is incomplete. The repertoire holds about 8,000 clones, with 91% as singletons. This clone was picked up a small number of times. The antigen remains unidentified. Specimen: CD4+ T cells sorted from blood. This TCR was recovered from a woman aged 50 to 60 in good health and a related stem cell transplant donor.

The CDR3 nucleotides are TGTGCCAGCAGCCACCGTTACACCGGGGAGCTGTTTTTT. This gives the protein CASSHRYTGELFF. This chain links TRBV14 with TRBJ2-2, with D uncertain. Deletions cut 3 bases from V and 3 bases from J, with 5 bases between. Germline V gene sequence: CDR1 SGHDN, CDR2 FVKESK. The CDR3 has 13 residues.